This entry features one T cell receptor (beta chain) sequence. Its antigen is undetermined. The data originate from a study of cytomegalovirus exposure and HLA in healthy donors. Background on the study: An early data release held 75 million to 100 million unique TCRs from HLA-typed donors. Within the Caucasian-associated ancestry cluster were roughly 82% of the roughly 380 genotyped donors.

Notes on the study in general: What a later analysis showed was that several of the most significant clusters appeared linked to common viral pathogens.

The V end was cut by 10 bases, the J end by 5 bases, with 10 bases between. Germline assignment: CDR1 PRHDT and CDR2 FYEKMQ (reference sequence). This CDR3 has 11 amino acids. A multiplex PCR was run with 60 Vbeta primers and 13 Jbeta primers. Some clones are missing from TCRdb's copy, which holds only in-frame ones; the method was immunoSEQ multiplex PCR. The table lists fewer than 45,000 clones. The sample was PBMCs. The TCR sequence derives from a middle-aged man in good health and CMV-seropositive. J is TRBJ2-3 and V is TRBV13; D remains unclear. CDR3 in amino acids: CATSLLDTQYF. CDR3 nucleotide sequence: TGTGCCACGAGCCTTTTAGATACGCAGTATTTT.